Each of the 13 T cell receptor beta chains below was sequenced from the same sample in a study of shared clonotypes between healthy human individuals. Repertoires were generated with immunoSEQ multiplex PCR, while TCRdb's copy carries only in-frame clones and drops some. The repertoire holds about 2.4 million clones, with approximately 93% as singletons. Sequencing was done on a sample of naive CD4+ T cells from PBMCs. As for subset: CD45RA+ positively selected. These receptor sequences come from a man younger than 35 in good health. Some clones in this sample may be carry-over from other donors' samples.

This sequence joins TRBV11-2 and TRBJ2-7, with a weak D call TRBD2 (5 bases). Germline-derived CDR1 and CDR2 are SGHAT and FQNNGV. The CDR3 consists of 14 residues. V shed 3 bases and J shed 1 base, with 10 bases lying between them. CDR3: CASSFTRGSYEQYF. In DNA form, the CDR3 reads TGTGCCAGCAGCTTTACTAGAGGTTCCTACGAGCAGTACTTC. Combining the CDR3 with reference TRBV11-2 and TRBJ2-7 gives the whole variable domain EAGVAQSPRYKIIEKRQSVAFWCNPISGHATLYWYQQILGQGPKLLIQFQNNGVVDDSQLPKDRFSAERLKGVDSTLKIQPAKLEDSAVYLCASSFTRGSYEQYFGPGTRLTVT.

The rearrangement uses TRBV7-3 and TRBJ2-3, with 7 bases identical to TRBD1. The CDR3 loop spans 15 amino acids. J lost 5 bases, V lost 4 bases, and 9 bases had no gene match. The germline V gene has CDR1 SGHTA and CDR2 FQGTGA. The CDR3 loop is CASSSLGGAIDTQYF. The CDR3 coding sequence is TGTGCCAGCAGCTCCCTAGGGGGCGCGATAGATACGCAGTATTTT.

This clone has only one observation. The chain has TRBV5-1 and TRBJ2-1; 9 positions agree with TRBD1. The CDR3 loop spans 16 amino acids. The V segment lost 4 bases and the J segment 7 bases; nucleotides outside the gene matches: 12. Germline V gives CDR1 SGHRS, CDR2 YFSETQ. The DNA for the CDR3 is TGCGCCAGCAGCAGGACAGGGGCTGATAGGGTTAATGAGCAGTTCTTC. This gives the protein CASSRTGADRVNEQFF.

The chain links TRBV5-1 to TRBJ2-3; D is uncertain. Deletions cut 4 bases from V and 0 bases from J, with 6 bases between. CDR1 is SGHRS, CDR2 YFSETQ, per germline. CDR3 length: 13 residues. The CDR3 coding sequence is TGCGCCAGCAGCACAACTAGCACAGATACGCAGTATTTT. This encodes CASSTTSTDTQYF.

The chain joins TRBV7-2 to TRBJ2-5, with D unclear. The CDR3 contains 15 residues. The V gene's germline CDR1 is SGHTA and CDR2 FQGNSA. V lost 0 bases and J 4 bases, leaving 12 bases between the germline ends. The CDR3 region is CASSLAVDGGETQYF. The DNA for the CDR3 is TGTGCCAGCAGCTTAGCAGTGGACGGTGGAGAGACCCAGTACTTC.

Only a few counts were recorded for this clone. Other DNA sequences from this sample encode an identical CDR3 as well. The V gene is TRBV5-1, the J gene TRBJ2-5; D unclear. The CDR3 extends over 13 amino acids. Trimming took off 4 bases at V and 5 bases at J, with 12 bases between the two ends. The germline gives CDR1 SGHRS, CDR2 YFSETQ. Here the CDR3 reads CASSHKQGETQYF. The CDR3 region has the DNA TGCGCCAGCAGCCACAAACAAGGGGAGACCCAGTACTTC.

The chain is built from TRBV7-8 and TRBJ2-5, with TRBD2 identical over 7 bases. CDR3 length: 17 residues. Trimming at V came to 1 base and at J to 4 bases, leaving 12 bases not matched to a gene. Per the germline V gene, CDR1 is SGHVS and CDR2 is FQNEAQ. CDR3 bases: TGTGCCAGCAGCTTAGTCCCCGACTCTAGCGGAAGAGAGACCCAGTACTTC. Translation: CASSLVPDSSGRETQYF.

As to this clone: The same CDR3 can be traced to other DNA sequences in this sample. The chain has TRBV9 and TRBJ1-1; D gene ambiguous. The CDR3 runs 14 residues. V was pared by 1 base and J by 4 bases, with 11 bases between. The germline V gene encodes CDR1 SGDLS and CDR2 YYNGEE. The CDR3 sequence: CASSVLSSGTEAFF. The CDR3 DNA reads TGTGCCAGCAGCGTACTATCCAGCGGCACTGAAGCTTTCTTT. The full variable domain, with the rest looked up from reference TRBV9 and TRBJ1-1, is DSGVTQTPKHLITATGQRVTLRCSPRSGDLSVYWYQQSLDQGLQFLIQYYNGEERAKGNILERFSAQQFPDLHSELNLSSLELGDSALYFCASSVLSSGTEAFFGQGTRLTVV.

The chain employs TRBV5-4 and TRBJ2-3; either TRBD1 or TRBD2 may fit D (5 bases each). V was clipped by 5 bases and J by 1 base, with 17 bases between them. The CDR3 runs 16 residues. Germline CDR1 SGHNT, CDR2 YYREEE (reference sequence). CDR3 protein: CASRKTGTVGTDTQYF. The CDR3 DNA is TGTGCCAGCAGAAAAACCGGGACCGTCGGCACAGATACGCAGTATTTT. Full variable domain (rest looked up from reference TRBV5-4 and TRBJ2-3): ETGVTQSPTHLIKTRGQQVTLRCSSQSGHNTVSWYQQALGQGPQFIFQYYREEENGRGNFPPRFSGLQFPNYSSELNVNALELDDSALYLCASRKTGTVGTDTQYFGPGTRLTVL.

This clone was observed a few times. The chain links TRBV2 to TRBJ1-3; D uncertain. This CDR3 contains 12 residues. The germline CDR1 and CDR2 sequences are SNHLY and FYNNEI. V was cut by 8 bases and J by 0 bases, with 5 bases left in between. The CDR3 nucleotides are TGTGCCAGCGCCTTCTCTGGAAACACCATATATTTT. Amino acid sequence: CASAFSGNTIYF.

The chain is built from TRBV5-1 and TRBJ2-3; 7 nucleotides align to TRBD1. V lost 2 bases to trimming and J lost 1 base; unmatched junction nucleotides: 7. The V gene's germline CDR1 is SGHRS and CDR2 YFSETQ. CDR3 length equals 16 residues. DNA for the CDR3: TGCGCCAGCAGCTTACAACAGGGGCAGGGCACAGATACGCAGTATTTT. This gives the protein CASSLQQGQGTDTQYF.

The V and J genes are TRBV27 and TRBJ2-1; D possibly matches TRBD1 or TRBD2 (5 bases each). CDR1 is MNHEY, CDR2 SMNVEV, per germline (reference sequence). The CDR3 is 16 amino acids. V lost 6 bases and J 2 bases, leaving 17 bases between the germline ends. The CDR3 spells CASSTWVRDPYNEQFF. The CDR3, as DNA: TGTGCCAGCAGCACCTGGGTCAGGGACCCCTACAATGAGCAGTTCTTC.

A single count supports this clone. The V call is TRBV28, the J call TRBJ1-1; possible D gene TRBD1, 6 bases. The V and J ends lost 9 bases and 7 bases respectively, with 15 bases between them. CDR1 and CDR2 from the germline V gene are MDHEN and SYDVKM. The CDR3 loop spans 12 amino acids. In DNA, the CDR3 is TGTGCCAGTCTAATACAGGGTCGTGAAGCTTTCTTT. Amino acid sequence: CASLIQGREAFF.